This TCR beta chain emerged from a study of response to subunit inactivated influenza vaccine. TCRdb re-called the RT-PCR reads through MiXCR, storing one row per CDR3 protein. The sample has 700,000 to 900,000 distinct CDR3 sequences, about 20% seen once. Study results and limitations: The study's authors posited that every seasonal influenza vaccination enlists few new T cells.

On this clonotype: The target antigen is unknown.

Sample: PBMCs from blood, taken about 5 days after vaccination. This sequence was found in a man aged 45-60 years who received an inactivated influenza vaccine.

CDR3 sequence reads: CASSYREFAGELFF. The CDR3 region has the DNA TGTGCCAGCAGCTATCGGGAGTTTGCCGGGGAGCTGTTTTTT. V and J are TRBV7-6 and TRBJ2-2, with D perhaps matching TRBD2 (6 bases). The CDR3 is 14 amino acids. The germline V and J ends were trimmed by 4 bases and 6 bases, with 12 bases remaining between them. Germline V gene lookup returns CDR1 SGHVS and CDR2 FNYEAQ.